This T cell receptor beta chain was recovered during a study of blood T cell repertoires in COVID-19. The J segment lost 2 bases and the V segment lost 5 bases, leaving 8 bases of the junction unmatched. CDR1 is SGHTA, CDR2 FQGNSA, per germline. There are 15 residues in the CDR3. Generated by immunoSEQ multiplex PCR, the TCRdb table keeps only in-frame clones and is missing some. The sample lists 200,000 or so clones; about 88% were seen once. V and J are TRBV7-2 and TRBJ2-5, with TRBD1 matching over 7 bases. This sequence originates from a man between 65 and 85 years old with acute or convalescent COVID-19. Sequences were obtained from peripheral blood. The DNA of the CDR3 is TGTGCCAGCAGCACCCAGGGGGTAGCGCAAGAGACCCAGTACTTC. Translated: CASSTQGVAQETQYF. Complete variable domain (other parts from reference TRBV7-2 and TRBJ2-5): GAGVSQSPSNKVTEKGKDVELRCDPISGHTALYWYRQSLGQGLEFLIYFQGNSAPDKSGLPSDRFSAERTGGSVSTLTIQRTQQEDSAVYLCASSTQGVAQETQYFGPGTRLLVL.